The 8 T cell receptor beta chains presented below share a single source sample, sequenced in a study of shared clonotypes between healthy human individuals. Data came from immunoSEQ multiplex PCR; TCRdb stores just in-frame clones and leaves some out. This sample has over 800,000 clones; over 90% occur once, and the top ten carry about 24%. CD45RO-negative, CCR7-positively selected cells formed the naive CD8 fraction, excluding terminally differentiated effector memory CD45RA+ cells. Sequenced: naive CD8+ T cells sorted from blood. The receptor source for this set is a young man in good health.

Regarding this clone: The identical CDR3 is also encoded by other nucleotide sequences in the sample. CDR3 sequence: CASSLTGGDYEQYF. The CDR3 DNA sequence: TGTGCCAGCAGCCTAACAGGGGGCGATTACGAGCAGTACTTC. This chain uses TRBV11-2 with TRBJ2-7, with 9 nucleotides matching TRBD1. J gave up 4 bases and V 5 bases, and 6 bases lay outside the gene matches. CDR3 length equals 14 residues. Germline values: CDR1 SGHAT, CDR2 FQNNGV. The full variable domain, completed using reference TRBV11-2 and TRBJ2-7, is EAGVAQSPRYKIIEKRQSVAFWCNPISGHATLYWYQQILGQGPKLLIQFQNNGVVDDSQLPKDRFSAERLKGVDSTLKIQPAKLEDSAVYLCASSLTGGDYEQYFGPGTRLTVT.

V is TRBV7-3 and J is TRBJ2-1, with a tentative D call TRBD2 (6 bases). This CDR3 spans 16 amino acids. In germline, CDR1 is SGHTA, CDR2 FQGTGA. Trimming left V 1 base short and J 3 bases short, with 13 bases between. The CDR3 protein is CASSLIGIADYNEQFF. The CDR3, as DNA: TGTGCCAGCAGCTTAATCGGGATAGCGGACTACAATGAGCAGTTCTTC.

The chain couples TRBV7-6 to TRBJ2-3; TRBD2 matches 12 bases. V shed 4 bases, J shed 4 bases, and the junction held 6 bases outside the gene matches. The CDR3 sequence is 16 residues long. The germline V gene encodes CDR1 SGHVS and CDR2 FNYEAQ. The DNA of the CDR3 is TGTGCCAGCAGCTCCCTAGCGGGAGGGCCCCCAGATACGCAGTATTTT. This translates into CASSSLAGGPPDTQYF. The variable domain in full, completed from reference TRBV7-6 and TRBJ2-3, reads GAGVSQSPRYKVTKRGQDVALRCDPISGHVSLYWYRQALGQGPEFLTYFNYEAQQDKSGLPNDRFSAERPEGSISTLTIQRTEQRDSAMYRCASSSLAGGPPDTQYFGPGTRLTVL.

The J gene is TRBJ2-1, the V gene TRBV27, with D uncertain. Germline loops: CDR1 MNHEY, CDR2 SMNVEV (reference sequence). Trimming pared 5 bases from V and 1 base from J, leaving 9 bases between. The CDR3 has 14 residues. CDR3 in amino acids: CASSLENSYNEQFF. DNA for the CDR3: TGTGCCAGCAGTCTCGAAAATTCCTACAATGAGCAGTTCTTC.

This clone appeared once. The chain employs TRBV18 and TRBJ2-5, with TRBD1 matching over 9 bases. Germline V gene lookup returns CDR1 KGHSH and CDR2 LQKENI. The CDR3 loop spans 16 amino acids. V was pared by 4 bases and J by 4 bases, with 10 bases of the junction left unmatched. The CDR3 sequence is CASSRKGTGFPETQYF. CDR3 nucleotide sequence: TGTGCCAGCTCACGAAAGGGGACAGGGTTTCCAGAGACCCAGTACTTC.

CDR3 in amino acids: CASTPVGSSYEQYF. The CDR3 DNA reads as TGTGCCAGCACCCCAGTGGGCAGTTCGTACGAGCAGTACTTC. The chain couples TRBV7-9 to TRBJ2-7; D not resolved. The CDR3 is 14 amino acids. Germline-derived CDR1 and CDR2 are SEHNR and FQNEAQ (reference sequence). V was cut by 7 bases and J by 4 bases, with 17 bases left in between.

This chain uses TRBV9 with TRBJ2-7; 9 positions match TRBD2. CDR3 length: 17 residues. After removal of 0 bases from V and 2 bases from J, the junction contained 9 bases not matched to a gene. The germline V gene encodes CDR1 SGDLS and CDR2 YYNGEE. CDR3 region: CASSVDPFSGSAYEQYF. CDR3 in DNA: TGTGCCAGCAGCGTAGACCCCTTTAGCGGGAGTGCCTACGAGCAGTACTTC.

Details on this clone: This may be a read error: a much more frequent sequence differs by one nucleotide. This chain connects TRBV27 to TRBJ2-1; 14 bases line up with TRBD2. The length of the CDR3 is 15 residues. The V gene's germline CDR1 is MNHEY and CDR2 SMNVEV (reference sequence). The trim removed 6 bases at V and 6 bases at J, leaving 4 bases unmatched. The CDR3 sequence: CASSLGLAGGNEQFF. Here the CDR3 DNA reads TGTGCCAGCAGCTTAGGACTAGCGGGAGGCAATGAGCAGTTCTTC.